One TCR beta chain is described in this entry. Its antigen is not known. Assay: immunoSEQ multiplex PCR; the TCRdb copy retains only in-frame clones and omits some. The sample lists hundreds of thousands of clones, roughly nine tenths seen once, with 2.5% to 3% in the top ten. These data are taken from a study of Ad26.COV2.S vaccination and SARS-CoV-2 variants. Across the study: Donor joined the COV1001 Ad26.COV2.S trial arm.

The treatment: roughly 19 received Ad26.COV2.S at low or high dose, single or two shots; about five received placebo; per-sample allocation not given. Collection of samples fell on day 63 after the first vaccine or placebo injection. Trimming took off 7 bases at V and 5 bases at J, with 11 bases between the two ends. CDR1 is SQVTM, CDR2 ANQGSEA, per germline. This CDR3 has 11 residues. Findings of the study overall: Placebo recipients had lower spike-specific TCR breadth than vaccine recipients. Analyses that measured TCR breadth and depth may have underestimated total T cell responses. Substantial breadth in spike-specific CD8+ and CD4+ T cell responses was reportedly seen after vaccination.

Sequences were derived from peripheral blood, sampled in a trial of Ad26.COV2.S vaccine versus placebo. The TCR was taken from a person aged 18-65 years who received the Ad26.COV2.S COVID-19 vaccine or a placebo. The chain couples TRBV29-1 to TRBJ1-1; D unresolved. This chain's CDR3 is CSAIRRTEAFF. The CDR3 bases are TGCAGCGCGATCCGTAGAACTGAAGCTTTCTTT.